This TCR beta chain originates from a study of shared clonotypes between healthy human individuals. Study-level findings and limits: Sampling involved blood alone; tissue repertoires likely differ.

V gave up 4 bases and J gave up 0 bases, with 7 bases separating them. Germline CDR1 LNHDA, CDR2 SQIVND (reference sequence). The CDR3 has 14 amino acids. Turning to this clone: What it binds is not known.

Here immunoSEQ multiplex PCR was the method, and the copy in TCRdb shows in-frame clones only, minus some. The sample carries roughly 1,800,000 clones, less than 95% recorded once. Positive CCR7 selection of CD45RO-negative cells yielded the naive CD8 cells, and terminally differentiated effector memory CD45RA+ cells were excluded. This receptor was identified in a man in his late teens or twenties in good health. The sequenced material came from naive CD8+ T cells sorted from blood. V gene TRBV19 combines with J gene TRBJ1-5; no clear D gene. The CDR3 sequence: CASSTIVSNQPQHF. The CDR3 DNA follows: TGTGCCAGTAGTACGATAGTTAGCAATCAGCCCCAGCATTTT. The whole variable domain, remainder taken from reference TRBV19 and TRBJ1-5, is DGGITQSPKYLFRKEGQNVTLSCEQNLNHDAMYWYRQDPGQGLRLIYYSQIVNDFQKGDIAEGYSVSREKKESFPLTVTSAQKNPTAFYLCASSTIVSNQPQHFGDGTRLSIL.